Detailed here is one T cell receptor beta chain. Some clones are missing from TCRdb's copy, which holds only in-frame ones; the method was immunoSEQ multiplex PCR. Among some 150,000 clones listed, about 89% were seen once. The record originates from a study of blood T cell repertoires in COVID-19. V lost 3 bases and J lost 3, with 17 bases in between. This CDR3 is built from 15 residues. Germline CDR1 GTSNPN, CDR2 SVGIG (reference sequence). Sequenced input: PBMCs or T cells enriched from blood (not recorded which). The receptor was derived from a woman between 18 and 29 years old who had recovered from COVID-19. The chain has TRBV30 and TRBJ1-1, with D unclear. The CDR3 region is CAWRVEIGRDTEAFF. The CDR3 DNA reads as TGTGCCTGGAGGGTAGAGATAGGGAGGGACACTGAAGCTTTCTTT.